The clone carrying this T cell receptor beta chain was seen a handful of times. Only in-frame clones appear in the TCRdb table, and some are missing; sequencing was by immunoSEQ multiplex PCR. The sample contains roughly 140,000 clones, approximately 78% of which appear only once. The CDR3 length is 17 residues. V shed 7 bases and J shed 0 bases, with 22 bases lying between them. CDR1 ENHRY and CDR2 SYGVKD come from the germline V gene. These data come from a study of blood T cell repertoires in COVID-19. The clonotype comes from a woman aged 80 or over with acute or convalescent COVID-19. The gene calls are TRBV10-3 and TRBJ2-7, with D perhaps TRBD2 (7 bases). Sequencing was done on a sample of peripheral blood. CDR3 in DNA: TGTGCCATCACCAATCCGGGGGGCAGTGGGAGCTCCTACGAGCAGTACTTC. This encodes CAITNPGGSGSSYEQYF.